This TCR beta chain is drawn from a study of T cells in Graves' hyperthyroidism and ophthalmopathy. Study-wide points: Blood also showed most of the thyroid clonotypes that were expanded above 0.001.

This clonotype was recorded at least ten times. Its antigen is not identified. The junction had 14 bases not matched to a gene; V was cut back by 2 bases and J by 4 bases. CDR3 length: 18 amino acids. Germline CDR1 reads KGHSH; CDR2 reads LQKENI. Researchers took RNA transcripts and amplified the TCR beta CDR3 regions from them. The HTBI primer set drove a first-round RT-PCR of the TCR CDR3. TCRdb recomputed calls from the multiplex PCR reads with MiXCR, one row per CDR3 protein. This sample has under 400,000 distinct CDR3 sequences, with roughly 15% found just once. This receptor was identified in a man aged 25 to 45 with Graves' hyperthyroidism. The sequencing input was blood. The chain couples TRBV18 to TRBJ2-5; 9 nucleotides match TRBD2. In nucleotides, the CDR3 is TGTGCCAGCTCACCAAGGGCTGGGGCTAGCGGGATGGGAGAGACCCAGTACTTC. This encodes CASSPRAGASGMGETQYF.